Listed here are 30 T cell receptor beta chains from one sample, sequenced in a study of blood T cell repertoires in COVID-19 (dated by TCRdb to 2020 to 2021). Receptor amplification or capture employed the immunoSEQ multiplex PCR assay. In its TCRdb copy, this immuneACCESS table keeps in-frame sequences only and misses some clones. Where compared with another copy, unresolved V genes explain less than half of these, and the others have no known cause. The table for this sample lists some 250,000 clones; around 88% of them were counted only once. In total, the top ten clones hold 8.6% of the sample. Source material: peripheral blood. The receptors come from a man aged 40-49 years with active or convalescent COVID-19.

The genes are TRBV30 and TRBJ1-4; 8 bases fit TRBD1. After removal of 1 base from V and 7 bases from J, the junction contained 17 bases not matched to a gene. The CDR3 runs 18 residues. The germline CDR1 and CDR2 sequences are GTSNPN and SVGIG (reference sequence). The CDR3 coding sequence is TGTGCCTGGAGTGCTATAGGACAGGGACGAGGTGGCGGTGAAAAACTGTTTTTT. As protein: CAWSAIGQGRGGGEKLFF.

Comments on this clone: Other DNA variants within this sample encode the same CDR3. The chain carries TRBV18 and TRBJ1-1, with D tentatively TRBD1 (6 bases). Trimming stripped 3 bases from V and 1 base from J, with 9 bases between. The CDR3 spans 14 residues. Germline CDR1 is KGHSH and CDR2 is LQKENI. CDR3 residues: CASSPRTENTEAFF. CDR3 nucleotide sequence: TGTGCCAGCTCACCGAGGACAGAGAACACTGAAGCTTTCTTT.

The chain joins TRBV7-8 to TRBJ2-7; 12 bases map to TRBD2. The V and J ends lost 5 bases and 5 bases, in that order; junction bases with no gene match: 4. The CDR3 runs 14 residues. Germline-derived CDR1 and CDR2 are SGHVS and FQNEAQ. CDR3 region: CASSRTSGGNEQYF. CDR3 sequence (DNA): TGTGCCAGCAGCCGAACTAGCGGGGGGAACGAGCAGTACTTC.

The chain carries TRBV6-2 or TRBV6-3 and TRBJ1-5; 8 bases line up with TRBD1. CDR1 and CDR2 (germline): MNHEY, SVGEGT. The CDR3 runs to 18 residues. V lost 0 bases to trimming and J lost 3 bases; unmatched junction nucleotides: 10. This CDR3 reads CASSYSLDRGFDNQPQHF. Written as DNA, the CDR3 is TGTGCCAGCAGTTACTCACTCGACAGGGGATTTGACAATCAGCCCCAGCATTTT.

The chain is built from TRBV18 and TRBJ1-3; D might be TRBD1 (5 bases). The CDR3 runs to 15 residues. The germline V gene has CDR1 KGHSH and CDR2 LQKENI. Deletions cut 3 bases from V and 0 bases from J, with 9 bases between. DNA for the CDR3: TGTGCCAGCTCACCTACAGGAATCTCTGGAAACACCATATATTTT. As protein: CASSPTGISGNTIYF.

This clone was counted between two and nine times. This sequence joins TRBV7-3 and TRBJ2-2; 12 bases are a match to TRBD2. The CDR3 runs to 17 residues. V was pared by 4 bases and J by 4 bases, with 7 bases of the junction left unmatched. CDR1 SGHTA and CDR2 FQGTGA come from the germline V gene. CDR3 DNA: TGTGCCAGCAGCTCCCGCAGGACTAGCGGGATCACCGGGGAGCTGTTTTTT. Its translation is CASSSRRTSGITGELFF.

The chain has TRBV25-1 and TRBJ1-2; no clear D. CDR1 is MGHDK and CDR2 is SYGVNS in the germline V gene. This CDR3 has 14 residues. The germline V and J ends were trimmed by 2 bases and 4 bases, with 11 bases remaining between them. The chain's CDR3 is CASSEKHLGYGYTF. The CDR3 coding sequence is TGTGCCAGCAGTGAAAAGCACCTCGGCTATGGCTACACCTTC.

The CDR3 spells CASSLDRSYGYTF. The CDR3 DNA sequence: TGTGCCAGCAGCCTAGACAGGTCGTATGGCTACACCTTC. V usage is TRBV7-9 and J usage is TRBJ1-2, with D perhaps matching TRBD1 (6 bases). The CDR3 totals 13 residues. Germline CDR1 and CDR2: SEHNR and FQNEAQ (reference sequence). V was trimmed by 5 bases and J by 5 bases, leaving 12 bases between them.

This chain connects TRBV24-1 to TRBJ2-1; 7 bases map to TRBD2. After removal of 4 bases from V and 0 bases from J, the junction contained 14 bases not matched to a gene. This CDR3 comprises 19 residues. Germline V CDR1 and CDR2: KGHDR, SFDVKD. DNA of the CDR3: TGTGCCACCAGTGAGACTAGCCCCCTACCCCTCAGCTCCTACAATGAGCAGTTCTTC. Its protein is CATSETSPLPLSSYNEQFF.

The J gene is TRBJ2-7, the V gene TRBV18, with 11 bases fitting TRBD2. Germline trimming cut 0 bases from V and 2 bases from J; bases unmatched to any gene: 3. The CDR3 extends over 16 amino acids. Germline V gene sequence: CDR1 KGHSH, CDR2 LQKENI. In nucleotides, the CDR3 is TGTGCCAGCTCACCACCCTTAGCGGGAGGGCCCTACGAGCAGTACTTC. Translating it yields CASSPPLAGGPYEQYF.

The chain joins TRBV12-3 or TRBV12-4 to TRBJ2-2; weak D call: TRBD2 (5 bases). Trimming left V 7 bases short and J 0 bases short, with 6 bases between. This CDR3 has 13 residues. CDR3 sequence (DNA): TGTGCCAGCAAGGAGGCGAACACCGGGGAGCTGTTTTTT. It yields the protein CASKEANTGELFF.

The chain combines TRBV2 with TRBJ1-1; TRBD1 might be the D (5 bases). This CDR3 region has 15 residues. Per the germline V gene, CDR1 is SNHLY and CDR2 is FYNNEI. Trimming cost V 6 bases and J 1 base, with 15 bases left between them. The CDR3 sequence: CASRLQRGENTEAFF. The CDR3 bases are TGTGCCAGCAGGCTCCAGCGGGGCGAGAACACTGAAGCTTTCTTT.

The chain employs TRBV4-1 and TRBJ1-2; no clear D. CDR3 size: 12 residues. Germline V lookup: CDR1 MGHRA, CDR2 YSYEKL. V gave up 4 bases and J gave up 1 base, with 4 bases separating them. CDR3 nucleotide sequence: TGCGCCAGCAGCCTAAATAACTATGGCTACACCTTC. Encoded protein: CASSLNNYGYTF.

The CDR3 region has the DNA TGTGCCAGCAGCTTGGCACTAGCGGGGAGCACAGATACGCAGTATTTT. It codes for CASSLALAGSTDTQYF. This rearrangement joins TRBV5-8 to TRBJ2-3; 10 bases fit TRBD2. Germline V gives CDR1 SGHTS, CDR2 YDEGEE. The CDR3 spans 16 residues. After removal of 0 bases from V and 0 bases from J, the junction contained 1 base not matched to a gene.

Only one count was recorded for this clone. This sequence joins TRBV27 and TRBJ1-2; D gene uncertain. Germline V lookup: CDR1 MNHEY, CDR2 SMNVEV (reference sequence). The CDR3 runs 15 residues. V lost 8 bases, J lost 0 bases, and 16 bases lay in between. This CDR3 reads CASSISIGPNYGYTF. The DNA of the CDR3 is TGTGCCAGCTCCATTTCTATTGGTCCTAACTATGGCTACACCTTC.

The V gene is TRBV11-3, the J gene TRBJ2-7, with 9 bases that match TRBD1. The CDR3 is made up of 16 amino acids. V lost 0 bases and J lost 5; bases outside the gene matches: 8. Germline-derived CDR1 and CDR2 are SGHNT and YENEEA. The CDR3 sequence: CASSLDFGTGHHEQYF. Written as DNA, the CDR3 is TGTGCCAGCAGCTTAGATTTCGGGACAGGGCACCACGAGCAGTACTTC.

V gene TRBV11-2 combines with J gene TRBJ2-5, with D perhaps TRBD2 (5 bases). The germline V gene encodes CDR1 SGHAT and CDR2 FQNNGV. The CDR3 has 12 amino acids. V lost 4 bases, J lost 4 bases, and 7 bases lay in between. In DNA, the CDR3 is TGTGCCAGCAGCTGGGCGGGAGAGACCCAGTACTTC. Protein: CASSWAGETQYF.

This chain uses TRBV5-1 with TRBJ2-7; D may be TRBD1 (6 bases). This CDR3 comprises 15 residues. V was trimmed by 2 bases and J by 3 bases, leaving 15 bases between them. From germline, CDR1 is SGHRS and CDR2 YFSETQ. The CDR3 DNA is TGCGCCAGCAGCTTACTCGGGACACCTAGCTACGAGCAGTACTTC. It is translated as CASSLLGTPSYEQYF.

This sequence joins TRBV3-1 (or the pseudogene TRBV3-2) and TRBJ2-4, with 9 bases lining up with TRBD1. Unmatched junction bases numbered 8, after V lost 5 bases and J lost 9 bases. The CDR3 runs to 14 residues. CDR1 is LGHDT, CDR2 YNNKEL, per germline (reference sequence). The CDR3 here is CASSDRDRVAIQYF. DNA for the CDR3: TGTGCCAGCAGCGACCGGGACAGGGTCGCCATTCAGTACTTC.

This chain uses TRBV5-6 with TRBJ1-2; 8 bases are shared with TRBD1. Germline-derived CDR1 and CDR2 are SGHDT and YYEEEE. The CDR3 is 16 amino acids. The trim removed 4 bases at V and 4 bases at J, leaving 12 bases unmatched. The CDR3 spells CASSRSQGEVSYGYTF. In DNA, the CDR3 is TGTGCCAGCAGCAGGTCACAGGGGGAGGTGTCCTATGGCTACACCTTC.

The chain links TRBV2 to TRBJ2-3; TRBD1 matches 11 bases. Germline values: CDR1 SNHLY, CDR2 FYNNEI. V lost 8 bases and J lost 3; bases outside the gene matches: 4. This CDR3 comprises 14 residues. This CDR3 is CASHRDRGTDTQYF. CDR3 DNA sequence: TGTGCCAGCCACCGGGACAGGGGGACAGATACGCAGTATTTT. The full variable domain, with the rest looked up from reference TRBV2 and TRBJ2-3, is EPEVTQTPSHQVTQMGQEVILRCVPISNHLYFYWYRQILGQKVEFLVSFYNNEISEKSEIFDDQFSVERPDGSNFTLKIRSTKLEDSAMYFCASHRDRGTDTQYFGPGTRLTVL.

The chain employs TRBV18 and TRBJ2-7; 16 nucleotides line up with TRBD2. With 2 bases clipped from V and 5 bases from J, the junction kept 3 bases outside the gene matches. CDR3 size: 16 residues. Germline V gives CDR1 KGHSH, CDR2 LQKENI. The CDR3 loop reads CASSPKGLAGGNEQYF. CDR3 sequence (DNA): TGTGCCAGCTCACCAAAGGGACTAGCGGGGGGGAACGAGCAGTACTTC.

This clone has at least ten counts. The chain joins TRBV24-1 to TRBJ1-5; 8 nucleotides match TRBD1. CDR1 is KGHDR, CDR2 SFDVKD, per germline. The V segment lost 4 bases and the J segment 3 bases; nucleotides outside the gene matches: 7. This CDR3 has 16 residues. CDR3 DNA: TGTGCCACCAGTGACAGACGGACAGGGTACAATCAGCCCCAGCATTTT. It specifies CATSDRRTGYNQPQHF.

The CDR3 sequence is CASSQGTGYNEQFF. CDR3 DNA sequence: TGCGCCAGCAGCCAAGGGACAGGCTACAATGAGCAGTTCTTC. The chain recombines TRBV4-3 with TRBJ2-1; TRBD1 matches at 7 bases. The V and J ends lost 1 base and 3 bases, in that order; junction bases with no gene match: 0. Germline V gives CDR1 LGHNA, CDR2 YSLEER. This CDR3 spans 14 amino acids.

The V call is TRBV30, the J call TRBJ2-3, with 8 positions matching TRBD2. This CDR3 spans 14 amino acids. V was pared by 5 bases and J by 2 bases, with 6 bases of the junction left unmatched. In germline, CDR1 is GTSNPN, CDR2 SVGIG (reference sequence). This CDR3 is CAWAGLASTDTQYF. The CDR3 DNA reads TGTGCCTGGGCCGGACTAGCCTCCACAGATACGCAGTATTTT.

The genes are TRBV9 and TRBJ2-2; 8 bases fit TRBD1. The CDR3 is made up of 15 amino acids. From germline, CDR1 is SGDLS and CDR2 YYNGEE. The V gene end was trimmed by 4 bases and the J gene end by 4 bases; junction bases not matched to a gene: 6. CDR3 region: CASSPRTGGTGELFF. The CDR3 DNA reads TGTGCCAGCAGCCCCCGAACAGGGGGCACCGGGGAGCTGTTTTTT.

The chain carries TRBV24-1 and TRBJ2-6; D remains unclear. The germline V gene has CDR1 KGHDR and CDR2 SFDVKD. The CDR3 contains 13 residues. The V gene lost 6 bases and the J gene lost 0 bases, with 2 bases spanning the gap. The CDR3 DNA is TGTGCCACCAGTCTCTCTGGGGCCAACGTCCTGACTTTC. Protein: CATSLSGANVLTF.

This chain connects TRBV24-1 to TRBJ1-2; D not resolved. Trimming cost V 10 bases and J 3 bases, with 11 bases left between them. Germline assignment: CDR1 KGHDR and CDR2 SFDVKD. This CDR3 has 12 amino acids. The CDR3 here is CATSVGDYGYTF. The CDR3 DNA sequence: TGTGCCACGTCGGTGGGAGACTATGGCTACACCTTC.

The chain combines TRBV30 with TRBJ1-3; D is uncertain. Germline V CDR1 and CDR2: GTSNPN, SVGIG (reference sequence). CDR3 length: 11 amino acids. V shed 0 bases and J shed 6 bases, with 3 bases lying between them. CDR3 bases: TGTGCCTGGAGTGTACAAAACACCATATATTTT. It yields the protein CAWSVQNTIYF.

This chain links TRBV9 with TRBJ2-2; possibly TRBD2 for D (7 bases). This CDR3 spans 17 amino acids. V lost 4 bases to trimming and J lost 6 bases, with 22 bases between them. Germline CDR1 SGDLS, CDR2 YYNGEE. CDR3 sequence: CASSRIGGGAGPGELFF. As DNA, the CDR3 is TGTGCCAGCAGCCGCATAGGGGGAGGGGCAGGGCCCGGGGAGCTGTTTTTT.